This TCR beta chain was captured in a study of technical replicates of blood from a few donors (dated by TCRdb to about 2017). The library was prepared using the immunoSEQ multiplex PCR assay. Entries here come from immuneACCESS through TCRdb and include only in-frame sequences with V and J called. Some clones fail to appear in such tables; in the studies checked, an unresolved V gene covers under half of the shortfall, and the cause of the remainder is unknown. A total of 70,000 to 95,000 clones appear in this sample, around 97% of them only once. The top ten clonotypes cover less than 0.2% of the sample. As regards this clone: What this receptor recognizes is not known. One junction end does not reproduce the germline sequence, and a read error may be involved.

The TCR was taken from a human donor in good health. The specimen was T cells isolated from PBMCs.

CDR3 sequence: CASSPLTTPWTGGLYTEQFF. The nucleotide sequence reads TGTGCCAGCTCACCTCTTACAACACCTTGGACTGGGGGCTTATACACTGAGCAGTTCTTC. The V and J segments used are TRBV18 and TRBJ2-1; TRBD1 is perhaps the D gene, given 6 matching bases. The CDR3 spans 20 residues, from the cysteine through the phenylalanine. The entry retains the CDR3 DNA only, 60 bases that are in frame from base 1. For CDR1 and CDR2, the germline V gene lists KGHSH and LQKENI. The reference TRBV18 and TRBJ2-1 proteins fill in what lies around the CDR3, so the full variable domain reads NAGVMQNPRHLVRRRGQEARLRCSPMKGHSHVYWYRQLPEEGLKFMVYLQKENIIDESGMPKERFSAEFPKEGPSILRIQQVVRGDSAAYFCASSPLTTPWTGGLYTEQFFGPGTRLTVL.